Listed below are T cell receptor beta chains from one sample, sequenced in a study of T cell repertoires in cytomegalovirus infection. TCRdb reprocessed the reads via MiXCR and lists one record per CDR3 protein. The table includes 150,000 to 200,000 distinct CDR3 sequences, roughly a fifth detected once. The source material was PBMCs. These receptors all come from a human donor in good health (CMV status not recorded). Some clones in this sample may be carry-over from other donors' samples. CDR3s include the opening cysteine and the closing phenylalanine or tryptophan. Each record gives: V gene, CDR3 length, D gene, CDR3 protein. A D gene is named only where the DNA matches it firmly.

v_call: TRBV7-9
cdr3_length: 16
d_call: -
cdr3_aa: CASSPGARSGANVLTF

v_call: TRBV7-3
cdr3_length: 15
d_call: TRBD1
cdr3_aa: CASSSGGTGLYEQYF

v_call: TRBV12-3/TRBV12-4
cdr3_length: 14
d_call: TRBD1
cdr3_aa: CASSPGGHNEKLFF

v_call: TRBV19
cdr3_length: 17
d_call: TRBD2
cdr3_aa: CASNPAGGVSSYNEQFF

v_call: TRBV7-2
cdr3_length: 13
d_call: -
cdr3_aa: CASSLEMVGEQFF

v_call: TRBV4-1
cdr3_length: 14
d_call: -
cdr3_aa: CASSQELNNQPQHF

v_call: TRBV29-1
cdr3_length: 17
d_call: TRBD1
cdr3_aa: CSVEGGGLGQGLYEQYF

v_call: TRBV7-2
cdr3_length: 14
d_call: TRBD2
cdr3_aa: CASSLYREGDTQYF

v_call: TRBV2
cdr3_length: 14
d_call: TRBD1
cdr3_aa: CASSGQTGEETQYF

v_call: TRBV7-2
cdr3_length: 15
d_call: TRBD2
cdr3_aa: CASLRRGASTDTQYF

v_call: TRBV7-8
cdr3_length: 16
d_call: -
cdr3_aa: CASSRGEGVKNQPQHF

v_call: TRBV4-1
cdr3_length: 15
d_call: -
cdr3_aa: CASSQDIGGWAEAFF

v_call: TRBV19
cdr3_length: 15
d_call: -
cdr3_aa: CASSNRGPPGNEQFF

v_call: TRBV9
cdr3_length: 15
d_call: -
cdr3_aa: CASSVGVVPGTEAFF

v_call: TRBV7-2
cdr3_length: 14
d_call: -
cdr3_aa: CASSGLGARGAQYF